The 27 T cell receptor beta chains below were found in one sample sequenced in a study of OX40 agonist ivuxolimab in advanced cancers. Data came from immunoSEQ multiplex PCR; TCRdb stores just in-frame clones and leaves some out. The table lists about 66,000 clones, 75% to 90% of them singletons. Specimen: CD4+ or CD8+ T cells sorted from blood, collected in a trial of the OX40 agonist ivuxolimab. The source is an adult with an advanced solid tumor such as melanoma, head and neck, liver or kidney cancer.

This clone was observed once. The chain links TRBV4-1 to TRBJ2-7, with a weak D call TRBD1 (6 bases). Germline V gene data show CDR1 as MGHRA and CDR2 as YSYEKL. V shed 1 base and J shed 3 bases, with 10 bases lying between them. This CDR3 is built from 14 residues. CDR3 in DNA: TGCGCCAGCAGCCAAGGGCAGGGGATCTACGAGCAGTACTTC. This translates into CASSQGQGIYEQYF.

V and J are TRBV9 and TRBJ2-1; maybe TRBD1 (5 bases). V lost 2 bases and J 0 bases, leaving 9 bases between the germline ends. Germline V lookup: CDR1 SGDLS, CDR2 YYNGEE. The CDR3 runs to 15 residues. The CDR3, as DNA: TGTGCCAGCAGCGTTGGTGACAGCTCCTACAATGAGCAGTTCTTC. Translated: CASSVGDSSYNEQFF. Drawing the rest from reference TRBV9 and TRBJ2-1, the complete variable domain is DSGVTQTPKHLITATGQRVTLRCSPRSGDLSVYWYQQSLDQGLQFLIQYYNGEERAKGNILERFSAQQFPDLHSELNLSSLELGDSALYFCASSVGDSSYNEQFFGPGTRLTVL.

The gene calls are TRBV7-9 and TRBJ1-1; possible D gene TRBD1, 6 bases. The CDR3 runs to 14 residues. Trimming took off 4 bases at V and 1 base at J, with 10 bases between the two ends. Germline-derived CDR1 and CDR2 are SEHNR and FQNEAQ (reference sequence). The CDR3 region has the DNA TGTGCCAGCAGCTCATGGACAGCGAACACTGAAGCTTTCTTT. Translating gives CASSSWTANTEAFF.

This chain uses TRBV9 with TRBJ2-7, with 7 bases lining up with TRBD2. The germline V gene has CDR1 SGDLS and CDR2 YYNGEE. This CDR3 is built from 14 residues. With 0 bases clipped from V and 0 bases from J, the junction kept 0 bases outside the gene matches. The CDR3 DNA is TGTGCCAGCAGCGTAGCTAGCGGCTCCTACGAGCAGTACTTC. It translates to CASSVASGSYEQYF. The full variable domain, completed using reference TRBV9 and TRBJ2-7, is DSGVTQTPKHLITATGQRVTLRCSPRSGDLSVYWYQQSLDQGLQFLIQYYNGEERAKGNILERFSAQQFPDLHSELNLSSLELGDSALYFCASSVASGSYEQYFGPGTRLTVT.

The V and J genes are TRBV27 and TRBJ1-4; D remains unclear. The V gene lost 2 bases and the J gene lost 5 bases, with 9 bases spanning the gap. Germline V CDR1 and CDR2: MNHEY, SMNVEV (reference sequence). The CDR3 length is 14 residues. The CDR3 bases are TGTGCCAGCAGTTTAGGGCCCTTGAATGAAAAACTGTTTTTT. Protein sequence: CASSLGPLNEKLFF.

The V call is TRBV7-2, the J call TRBJ2-1, with D tentatively TRBD1 or TRBD2 (5 bases each). The CDR3 extends over 14 amino acids. The germline CDR1 and CDR2 sequences are SGHTA and FQGNSA. V gave up 3 bases and J gave up 4 bases, with 10 bases separating them. The CDR3 here is CASSFLGVYNEQFF. The CDR3 coding sequence is TGTGCCAGCAGCTTTTTGGGGGTTTACAATGAGCAGTTCTTC.

The chain has TRBV27 and TRBJ2-1; D not resolved. The germline gives CDR1 MNHEY, CDR2 SMNVEV (reference sequence). V was cut by 1 base and J by 1 base, with 2 bases left in between. The CDR3 runs 13 residues. DNA of the CDR3: TGTGCCAGCAGTTTATTTTCCTACAATGAGCAGTTCTTC. It translates to CASSLFSYNEQFF.

The DNA of the CDR3 is TGCGCCAGCAGCCAAGACCCGACTAGCGGGAGAAATGAGCAGTTCTTC. Translating it yields CASSQDPTSGRNEQFF. The chain is built from TRBV4-1 and TRBJ2-1; 12 bases align to TRBD2. The V and J ends lost 0 bases and 7 bases, in that order; junction bases with no gene match: 4. The CDR3 loop spans 16 amino acids. Germline V lookup: CDR1 MGHRA, CDR2 YSYEKL.

The rearrangement joins TRBV5-4 to TRBJ1-1; unclear D gene. Germline CDR1 SGHNT, CDR2 YYREEE (reference sequence). V lost 2 bases, J lost 0 bases, and 5 bases lay in between. The CDR3 contains 13 residues. The CDR3 sequence: CASSFSMNTEAFF. CDR3 nucleotide sequence: TGTGCCAGCAGCTTTTCAATGAACACTGAAGCTTTCTTT.

This rearrangement joins TRBV28 to TRBJ2-1; D is unresolved. Per germline, CDR1 MDHEN and CDR2 SYDVKM. V lost 1 base and J lost 8, with 15 bases in between. This CDR3 spans 15 amino acids. The chain's CDR3 is CASSLLASSVDEQFF. CDR3 DNA sequence: TGTGCCAGCAGTTTATTGGCGAGTAGTGTGGATGAGCAGTTCTTC.

The CDR3 loop reads CSVFGGGLNNEQFF. As DNA, the CDR3 is TGCAGCGTCTTCGGGGGAGGCCTTAACAATGAGCAGTTCTTC. This chain joins TRBV29-1 and TRBJ2-1, with a tentative D call TRBD2 (6 bases). The ends were cut back, 6 bases at V and 5 bases at J, with 17 bases in the middle. Germline CDR1 and CDR2: SQVTM and ANQGSEA. The CDR3 spans 14 residues.

This sequence joins TRBV27 and TRBJ2-7; TRBD2 might be the D (6 bases). Germline V lookup: CDR1 MNHEY, CDR2 SMNVEV (reference sequence). V was shortened by 6 bases and J by 2 bases, with 11 bases between the two germline ends. CDR3 length: 13 residues. Written as DNA, the CDR3 is TGTGCCAGCAGGGTCGGGGGAACCTACGAGCAGTACTTC. As protein: CASRVGGTYEQYF.

This sequence joins TRBV29-1 and TRBJ1-2; TRBD1 matches at 8 bases. Germline V gene lookup returns CDR1 SQVTM and CDR2 ANQGSEA. Trimming cost V 7 bases and J 6 bases; bases outside gene matches: 10. This CDR3 is 13 amino acids long. The CDR3 nucleotides read TGCAGCGCTCCGGGACAGGAAGGTAATGGCTACACCTTC. This codes for CSAPGQEGNGYTF.

The chain joins TRBV29-1 to TRBJ2-7, with D possibly TRBD2 on 5 matching bases. The germline gives CDR1 SQVTM, CDR2 ANQGSEA. V was cut by 4 bases and J by 3 bases, with 13 bases left in between. CDR3 length: 13 residues. CDR3 in amino acids: CSVAYGGGYEQYF. The CDR3 region has the DNA TGCAGCGTTGCCTACGGCGGAGGCTACGAGCAGTACTTC.

There are a few counts of this clone. The CDR3 region has the DNA TGTGCCAGCAGTTACGGGATTGAAGCTTTCTTT. Its translation is CASSYGIEAFF. The chain recombines TRBV6-6 with TRBJ1-1, with D unresolved. V dropped 2 bases and J dropped 7 bases, with 5 bases sitting between them. Germline CDR1 reads MNHNY; CDR2 reads SVGAGI (reference sequence). The CDR3 extends over 11 amino acids.

About this clone: A read error may produce the germline difference seen at one junction end. This sequence joins TRBV2 and TRBJ2-6, with D possibly matching TRBD1 (5 bases). CDR1 SNHLY and CDR2 FYNNEI come from the germline V gene. The length of the CDR3 is 18 residues. As DNA, the CDR3 is TGTGCCAGCAGCCAAGGGGCGGCAGGGTATACTGGGGTCAACGTCCTGACTTTC. This sequence encodes CASSQGAAGYTGVNVLTF.

The genes are TRBV15 and TRBJ2-7; TRBD2 might be the D (5 bases). V lost 3 bases, J lost 3 bases, and 6 bases lay in between. The V gene's germline CDR1 is LNHNV and CDR2 YYDKDF (reference sequence). The CDR3 runs 12 residues. The CDR3 protein is CATSSRGYEQYF. The CDR3 coding sequence is TGTGCCACCAGCAGCCGGGGCTACGAGCAGTACTTC.

The J gene is TRBJ1-2, the V gene TRBV19, with D maybe TRBD1 (6 bases). The CDR3 totals 14 residues. From germline, CDR1 is LNHDA and CDR2 SQIVND (reference sequence). Trimming pared 7 bases from V and 0 bases from J, leaving 12 bases between. CDR3 in amino acids: CASMAGGPNYGYTF. Here the CDR3 DNA reads TGTGCCAGTATGGCGGGGGGGCCTAACTATGGCTACACCTTC. Combining the CDR3 with reference TRBV19 and TRBJ1-2 gives the whole variable domain DGGITQSPKYLFRKEGQNVTLSCEQNLNHDAMYWYRQDPGQGLRLIYYSQIVNDFQKGDIAEGYSVSREKKESFPLTVTSAQKNPTAFYLCASMAGGPNYGYTFGSGTRLTVV.

The chain employs TRBV5-1 and TRBJ1-1, with TRBD1 identical over 7 bases. Germline trimming cut 4 bases from V and 2 bases from J; bases unmatched to any gene: 5. The CDR3 extends over 14 amino acids. Germline V gene sequence: CDR1 SGHRS, CDR2 YFSETQ. DNA for the CDR3: TGCGCCAGCAGCGGTACAGGGGCCAACACTGAAGCTTTCTTT. Its translation: CASSGTGANTEAFF.

The chain joins TRBV6-1 to TRBJ2-7; D is unclear. V gave up 1 base and J gave up 3 bases, with 13 bases separating them. This CDR3 comprises 15 residues. CDR1 MNHNS and CDR2 SASEGT come from the germline V gene. The CDR3 DNA follows: TGTGCCAGCAGTGAAGAGTTCGCTGGGTACTACGAGCAGTACTTC. This gives the protein CASSEEFAGYYEQYF.

This clone was observed a single time. The chain carries TRBV2 and TRBJ2-1; D not resolved. With 8 bases removed from V and 9 bases from J, the gap between germline ends came to 8 bases. The CDR3 runs 10 residues. Germline CDR1 SNHLY, CDR2 FYNNEI. The CDR3 reads CASGRSEQFF. The DNA of the CDR3 is TGTGCCAGCGGAAGGAGTGAGCAGTTCTTC.

This chain links TRBV11-2 with TRBJ2-7, with unresolved D. The CDR3 consists of 12 residues. V gave up 6 bases and J gave up 7 bases, with 13 bases separating them. Germline CDR1 is SGHAT and CDR2 is FQNNGV. The DNA of the CDR3 is TGTGCCAGCAGTCGATGGGTCCGAGAGCAGTACTTC. Its translation: CASSRWVREQYF.

The chain links TRBV11-3 to TRBJ2-5, with D possibly matching TRBD2 (5 bases). V lost 2 bases and J 5 bases, leaving 9 bases between the germline ends. The germline CDR1 and CDR2 sequences are SGHNT and YENEEA. CDR3 length: 13 amino acids. CDR3 region: CASSLPGVETQYF. In nucleotides, the CDR3 is TGTGCCAGCAGCTTACCCGGGGTGGAGACCCAGTACTTC.

V gene TRBV5-4 combines with J gene TRBJ2-2; tentatively, D is TRBD2 (5 bases). Trimming shortened V by 4 bases and J by 5 bases, and 15 bases separated the two germline ends. The CDR3 is 15 residues long. Germline-derived CDR1 and CDR2 are SGHNT and YYREEE (reference sequence). The CDR3 sequence is CASSPDWGGTGELFF. The CDR3 DNA sequence: TGTGCCAGCAGCCCGGACTGGGGTGGAACCGGGGAGCTGTTTTTT.

The genes are TRBV5-8 and TRBJ2-7; 7 bases line up with TRBD2. V lost 0 bases, J lost 0 bases, and 6 bases stayed unmatched. Germline loops: CDR1 SGHTS, CDR2 YDEGEE. The CDR3 loop spans 16 amino acids. CDR3 residues: CASSLAGGGSSYEQYF. CDR3 bases: TGTGCCAGCAGCTTGGCTGGCGGGGGAAGCTCCTACGAGCAGTACTTC.

The V gene is TRBV28, the J gene TRBJ1-2; no definite D call. Germline V CDR1 and CDR2: MDHEN, SYDVKM. CDR3 length: 16 amino acids. V gave up 4 bases and J gave up 4 bases, with 19 bases separating them. DNA for the CDR3: TGTGCCAGCAGTTCCCCGGCCCTTGATTTATCCTATGGCTACACCTTC. Its protein product is CASSSPALDLSYGYTF.

The V call is TRBV30, the J call TRBJ1-5; D might be TRBD1 (5 bases). Germline loops: CDR1 GTSNPN, CDR2 SVGIG (reference sequence). Trimming pared 2 bases from V and 5 bases from J, leaving 16 bases between. The CDR3 loop spans 15 amino acids. CDR3 in amino acids: CAWSSQGLTDQPQHF. The CDR3 DNA reads as TGTGCCTGGAGTAGCCAGGGTCTGACAGATCAGCCCCAGCATTTT.